This is a list of T cell receptor beta chains from one sample in a study of regulatory T cells. Sequencing used immunoSEQ multiplex PCR; TCRdb keeps in-frame clones, though not all of them. The data contain 10,000 or so clones, over 70% of them singletons. Sequenced input: CD8+ T cells sorted from blood. The receptor set was obtained from a person in their late teens or twenties with CD3G deficiency. Each CDR3 is given with its conserved first and last residue. Clone size, where shown, is once, few, many, or a class for clones that have expanded.

>TRBJ1-1|.|TRBV5-1
CASSFGTVGEAFF
>TRBJ1-1|.|TRBV7-9
CASSAGQGVNTEAFF
>TRBJ2-7|.|TRBV10-3
CAISDGQHQSYEQYF
>TRBJ2-7|.|TRBV6-1
CASSEFSGNEQYF
>TRBJ1-4|once|TRBV19
CASSRPTGTTNEKLFF
>TRBJ1-5|.|TRBV28
CASSSRGGLMGNQPQHF
>TRBJ2-4|once|TRBV28
CASSSNSAGGIQYF
>TRBJ2-3|.|TRBV27
CASSSLIAGAADTQYF
>TRBJ1-1|once|TRBV6-6
CASSLGLTEAFF
>TRBJ2-3|once|TRBV4-1
CASSQVPHQGTQYF
>TRBJ2-7|once|TRBV6-4
CATPPYRGYEQYF
>TRBJ2-7|.|TRBV28
CASSSWTGQGGFEQYF
>TRBJ2-7|.|TRBV7-9
CASSLAGYHEQYF
>TRBJ2-3|.|TRBV19
CASSSWTGDTQYF
>TRBJ1-4|.|TRBV7-9
CASSRDGQEGEKLFF
>TRBJ2-1|.|TRBV19
CASSIWHNNEQFF
>TRBJ2-7|.|TRBV11-2
CASSYLNYEQYF
>TRBJ2-3|.|TRBV7-9
CASSLVGGSGTDTQYF
>TRBJ2-7|.|TRBV6-1
CASSERVLGTYEQYF
>TRBJ2-2|once|TRBV10-3
CAISGGTGELFF
>TRBJ2-3|.|TRBV7-8
CASSLAPFYTDTQYF
>TRBJ2-7|.|TRBV4-1
CASSQGDRDVDEQYF
>TRBJ2-7|.|TRBV28
CASSLTLDSSYEQYF
>TRBJ2-7|.|TRBV28
CASSNGFYEQYF
>.|.|TRBV12-5
CASGAPDSYEQYF
>TRBJ2-3|.|TRBV4-1
CASSQTGYSTDTQYF
>TRBJ1-2|.|TRBV6-1
CASSDREGYGYTF
>TRBJ2-1|.|TRBV13
CASSLRGAYNEQFF
>TRBJ2-3|.|TRBV27
CASSPLAGAAGTQYF
>TRBJ2-5|.|TRBV10-2
CASSGEEVRALGGTQYF
>TRBJ2-2|.|TRBV7-9
CASSSREAGELFF
>TRBJ2-7|.|TRBV6-1
CASRGDSYEQYF
>TRBJ1-1|.|TRBV6-1
CASRGQGMPEAFF
>TRBJ2-7|.|TRBV6-1
CASSFLLGEQYF